The rows below give T cell receptor beta chains drawn from one sample of a study of T cells in localized non-small cell lung cancer. TCRdb's table, derived via immunoSEQ multiplex PCR, lists solely in-frame clones and lacks some. This table has more than 25,000 clones, around 90% appearing once. Sequenced material: PBMCs, taken before any cancer treatment. The receptors were gathered from a man between 40 and 70 years old with stage II lung adenocarcinoma. Each CDR3 is given with its conserved first and last residue. D genes are given only for firm matches. Rows may omit the clone size; those that give it use once, few, many or a size class.

14 | . | TRBJ1-5 | . | TRBV28 | CASSLFDSNQPQHF | TGTGCCAGCAGTTTATTTGACAGCAATCAGCCCCAGCATTTT
14 | . | TRBJ2-1 | . | TRBV2 | CARAQESSYNEQFF | TGTGCCAGGGCACAGGAAAGCTCCTACAATGAGCAGTTCTTC
10 | . | TRBJ2-7 | . | TRBV29-1 | CSVSGTEQYF | TGCAGCGTCTCCGGGACGGAGCAGTACTTC
17 | . | TRBJ1-4 | . | TRBV5-1 | CASSLDWGTPTNEKLFF | TGCGCCAGCAGCTTGGACTGGGGTACCCCCACTAATGAAAAACTGTTTTTT
15 | TRBD2 | TRBJ2-2 | . | TRBV7-8 | CASSAGTNPTGELFF | TGTGCCAGCAGCGCTGGGACTAATCCCACCGGGGAGCTGTTTTTT
15 | TRBD2 | TRBJ2-1 | once | TRBV4-2 | CASSQAAGGDDEQFF | TGTGCCAGCAGCCAAGCGGCGGGAGGGGACGATGAGCAGTTCTTC
13 | . | TRBJ1-5 | . | TRBV7-6 | CASSLDTNQPQHF | TGTGCCAGCAGCCTGGACACCAATCAGCCCCAGCATTTT
12 | . | TRBJ1-1 | . | TRBV6-5 | CASRLYVTEAFF | TGTGCCAGCAGGTTATATGTCACTGAAGCTTTCTTT
14 | TRBD1 | TRBJ2-7 | . | TRBV19 | CASSMGQLSYEQYF | TGTGCCAGTAGTATGGGACAGCTCTCCTACGAGCAGTACTTC
13 | . | TRBJ2-1 | once | TRBV7-2 | CASSRLRGNEQFF | TGTGCCAGCAGCAGACTAAGGGGCAATGAGCAGTTCTTC
13 | . | TRBJ1-5 | . | TRBV27 | CASSKYSNQPQHF | TGTGCCAGCAGCAAGTATAGCAATCAGCCCCAGCATTTT
15 | TRBD1 | TRBJ2-4 | . | TRBV18 | CASSDRQGAKNIQYF | TGTGCCAGCTCAGACCGACAGGGGGCCAAAAACATTCAGTACTTC
23 | TRBD2 | TRBJ2-3 | . | TRBV28 | CASSLNWNWGLAGIRSITDTQYF | TGTGCCAGCAGTTTAAATTGGAATTGGGGACTAGCGGGGATCCGTTCTATCACAGATACGCAGTATTTT
14 | TRBD2 | TRBJ2-5 | . | TRBV5-6 | CASIPRGVGETQYF | TGTGCCAGCATTCCCCGGGGGGTCGGAGAGACCCAGTACTTC
13 | . | TRBJ2-7 | . | TRBV18 | CASSPDLSYEQYF | TGTGCCAGCTCACCGGATCTCTCCTACGAGCAGTACTTC
15 | TRBD2 | TRBJ2-7 | . | TRBV28 | CASTLGSSGSYEQYF | TGTGCCAGCACCCTAGGGTCCAGCGGGAGCTACGAGCAGTACTTC
14 | . | TRBJ1-2 | . | TRBV5-1 | CASRPPGGQHGYTF | TGCGCCAGCCGCCCCCCCGGGGGGCAACATGGCTACACCTTC
15 | . | TRBJ2-1 | . | TRBV4-1 | CASSQEPSRPVGQFF | TGCGCCAGCAGCCAAGAACCGTCTAGGCCGGTAGGGCAGTTCTTC
13 | . | TRBJ1-1 | . | TRBV27 | CASSFGPDFRAFF | TGTGCCAGCAGTTTTGGCCCGGACTTCCGAGCTTTCTTT
12 | . | TRBJ1-1 | . | TRBV2 | CASETVNTEAFF | TGTGCCAGCGAAACCGTAAACACTGAAGCTTTCTTT
15 | . | TRBJ1-4 | . | TRBV4-1 | CASSLQFGGNEKLFF | TGCGCCAGCAGCCTCCAGTTTGGAGGGAATGAAAAACTGTTTTTT
14 | . | TRBJ1-2 | once | TRBV6-1 | CASSEAGRGYGYTF | TGTGCCAGCAGTGAAGCTGGCAGGGGCTATGGCTACACCTTC
11 | . | TRBJ2-1 | . | TRBV7-2 | CASSPYNEQFF | TGTGCCAGCAGCCCTTACAATGAGCAGTTCTTC
13 | TRBD2 | TRBJ2-5 | . | TRBV2 | CASMTSGQETQYF | TGTGCCAGCATGACTAGCGGGCAAGAGACCCAGTACTTC
13 | . | TRBJ1-5 | once | TRBV27 | CASSFNSNQPQHF | TGTGCCAGCAGTTTTAATAGCAATCAGCCCCAGCATTTT
17 | TRBD2 | TRBJ2-3 | . | TRBV5-1 | CASSYTGLAGSTDTQYF | TGCGCCAGCAGCTACACGGGACTAGCGGGGAGCACAGATACGCAGTATTTT
17 | TRBD1 | TRBJ2-7 | . | TRBV7-2 | CASSQRDLRDRFYEQYF | TGTGCCAGCAGCCAAAGAGACCTGAGGGACAGGTTCTACGAGCAGTACTTC
16 | TRBD2 | TRBJ2-2 | few | TRBV2 | CASSGVAGGPGGELFF | TGTGCCAGCAGTGGAGTAGCGGGAGGGCCAGGTGGGGAGCTGTTTTTT
15 | TRBD2 | TRBJ2-1 | . | TRBV27 | CASSFGGFSYNEQFF | TGTGCCAGCAGTTTCGGGGGGTTCTCCTACAATGAGCAGTTCTTC
13 | TRBD1 | TRBJ1-2 | . | TRBV5-5 | CASIPGTGFGYTF | TGTGCCAGCATCCCGGGGACAGGGTTTGGCTACACCTTC
15 | TRBD1 | TRBJ1-2 | . | TRBV28 | CASSFGRDRGYGYTF | TGTGCCAGCAGTTTTGGGCGGGACAGGGGCTATGGCTACACCTTC
13 | TRBD1 | TRBJ2-5 | . | TRBV6-6 | CASRNNRGETQYF | TGTGCCAGCAGGAATAACAGGGGAGAGACCCAGTACTTC
14 | TRBD1 | TRBJ2-5 | . | TRBV19 | CASRSQGNRWTQYF | TGTGCCAGTAGGTCACAGGGGAACAGATGGACCCAGTACTTC
13 | . | TRBJ1-1 | once | TRBV6-1 | CASREGPPTEAFF | TGTGCCAGCAGGGAGGGCCCTCCCACTGAAGCTTTCTTT
20 | TRBD1 | TRBJ1-2 | . | TRBV6-1 | CASSEASGSRAGGPNYGYTF | TGTGCCAGCAGTGAAGCTTCGGGTAGTCGGGCAGGGGGACCTAACTATGGCTACACCTTC
15 | TRBD1 | TRBJ2-3 | once | TRBV6-5 | CASSTPGQGRNTQYF | TGTGCCAGCAGTACCCCGGGACAGGGGAGGAATACGCAGTATTTT
17 | . | TRBJ1-5 | . | TRBV21-1 | CASSNLQSKVSNQPQHF | TGTGCCAGCAGCAATCTCCAGTCAAAGGTAAGCAATCAGCCCCAGCATTTT
12 | . | TRBJ1-2 | . | TRBV29-1 | CSVARDGYGYTF | TGCAGCGTCGCCCGGGACGGCTATGGCTACACCTTC
18 | TRBD1 | TRBJ1-1 | . | TRBV2 | CASIPPLGQGKENTEAFF | TGTGCCAGCATCCCCCCTTTGGGACAGGGTAAGGAGAACACTGAAGCTTTCTTT
19 | TRBD1 | TRBJ1-3 | . | TRBV7-2 | CASSLLLLPGQGGGNTIYF | TGTGCCAGCAGCTTACTCTTACTACCGGGACAGGGTGGGGGAAACACCATATATTTT